These 25 T cell receptor beta chains share one sample of origin, sequenced in a study of blood T cell repertoires in COVID-19. Measured with immunoSEQ multiplex PCR; TCRdb has only the in-frame clones, and not every one. The table records hundreds of thousands of clones, approximately 90% of them present only once. The sequenced sample consisted of peripheral blood. These receptors all come from a woman between 50 and 59 years old with COVID-19, enrolled during active disease.

The V gene is TRBV27, the J gene TRBJ1-1; D is possibly TRBD1 (6 bases). In germline, CDR1 is MNHEY, CDR2 SMNVEV (reference sequence). Trimming cost V 4 bases and J 1 base, with 13 bases left between them. The CDR3 runs to 15 residues. The CDR3 DNA reads as TGTGCCAGCAGTTCCCAGGGGACCGCGAACACTGAAGCTTTCTTT. This translates into CASSSQGTANTEAFF.

The rearrangement links TRBV5-1 to TRBJ2-3; 8 bases are shared with TRBD2. From germline, CDR1 is SGHRS and CDR2 YFSETQ. V lost 2 bases, J lost 5 bases, and 7 bases stayed unmatched. The CDR3 runs to 15 residues. The CDR3 sequence: CASSFRDGGGDTQYF. The DNA of the CDR3 is TGCGCCAGCAGCTTCCGGGACGGGGGGGGAGATACGCAGTATTTT. Looking up the rest from reference TRBV5-1 and TRBJ2-3 gives the full variable domain: KAGVTQTPRYLIKTRGQQVTLSCSPISGHRSVSWYQQTPGQGLQFLFEYFSETQRNKGNFPGRFSGRQFSNSRSEMNVSTLELGDSALYLCASSFRDGGGDTQYFGPGTRLTVL.

The chain uses TRBV18 and TRBJ1-6; D might be TRBD1 (5 bases). The germline CDR1 and CDR2 sequences are KGHSH and LQKENI. Trimming pared 2 bases from V and 8 bases from J, leaving 7 bases between. The CDR3 loop spans 13 amino acids. This CDR3 reads CASSPSRDSPLHF. As DNA, the CDR3 is TGTGCCAGCTCACCATCCAGGGATTCACCCCTCCACTTT. The variable domain in full, with the rest retrieved from reference TRBV18 and TRBJ1-6, is NAGVMQNPRHLVRRRGQEARLRCSPMKGHSHVYWYRQLPEEGLKFMVYLQKENIIDESGMPKERFSAEFPKEGPSILRIQQVVRGDSAAYFCASSPSRDSPLHFGNGTRLTVT.

This clone was seen once. V gene TRBV5-1 combines with J gene TRBJ1-2, with D possibly matching TRBD1 (5 bases). The germline V gene encodes CDR1 SGHRS and CDR2 YFSETQ. The CDR3 contains 11 residues. Trimming cost V 3 bases and J 12 bases, with 12 bases left between them. The CDR3 DNA reads as TGCGCCAGCAGCTCAGACGGGGGTAACACCTTC. It translates to CASSSDGGNTF.

CDR3 residues: CASSLFADTEAFF. CDR3 sequence (DNA): TGTGCCAGCAGCTTATTTGCAGACACTGAAGCTTTCTTT. The rearrangement uses TRBV7-3 and TRBJ1-1; D is ambiguous. V gave up 2 bases and J gave up 3 bases, with 7 bases separating them. This CDR3 has 13 residues. Germline values: CDR1 SGHTA, CDR2 FQGTGA.

The chain carries TRBV6-1 and TRBJ2-5; a possible D gene is TRBD1 (5 bases). V was cut by 1 base and J by 3 bases, with 9 bases left in between. The CDR3 spans 14 residues. Germline V gene sequence: CDR1 MNHNS, CDR2 SASEGT. The DNA for the CDR3 is TGTGCCAGCAGTGAAGGCAGGGTTAAAGAGACCCAGTACTTC. Translating it yields CASSEGRVKETQYF.

This clone occurred a few times. The chain's CDR3 is CASSLPRDRLDYTF. CDR3 in DNA: TGTGCCAGCAGTTTACCCCGGGACAGGCTCGACTACACCTTC. The chain recombines TRBV7-9 with TRBJ1-2, with TRBD1 identical over 8 bases. The junction had 13 bases not matched to a gene; V was cut back by 6 bases and J by 10 bases. Germline V gene sequence: CDR1 SEHNR, CDR2 FQNEAQ (reference sequence). The CDR3 is 14 residues long. The full variable domain, its missing parts supplied by reference TRBV7-9 and TRBJ1-2, is DTGVSQNPRHKITKRGQNVTFRCDPISEHNRLYWYRQTLGQGPEFLTYFQNEAQLEKSRLLSDRFSAERPKGSFSTLEIQRTEQGDSAMYLCASSLPRDRLDYTFGSGTRLTVV.

This clone has a single count. This chain links TRBV6-1 with TRBJ1-5, with 7 bases aligning to TRBD1. CDR1 is MNHNS and CDR2 is SASEGT in the germline V gene. V gave up 2 bases and J gave up 6 bases; unmatched junction bases: 7. The CDR3 runs to 15 residues. The CDR3 spells CASSEFEGAGQPQHF. The CDR3 DNA sequence: TGTGCCAGCAGTGAATTTGAGGGGGCGGGTCAGCCCCAGCATTTT.

The DNA for the CDR3 is TGTGCCAGTAGTATAGTCGCTAGCGGGGGCCAAGAGACCCAGTACTTC. Its translation is CASSIVASGGQETQYF. The V and J genes are TRBV19 and TRBJ2-5; TRBD2 agrees at 10 bases. This CDR3 is built from 16 residues. Trimming took 1 base from V and 1 from J; bases not matched to a gene: 3. Germline-derived CDR1 and CDR2 are LNHDA and SQIVND (reference sequence).

This rearrangement joins TRBV6-5 to TRBJ1-4; D is unresolved. CDR3 length: 14 residues. The germline gives CDR1 MNHEY, CDR2 SVGAGI. The V end lost 3 bases, the J end lost 0 bases, and 5 bases lay between the germline ends. CDR3 sequence reads: CASSYFATNEKLFF. The CDR3 nucleotides read TGTGCCAGCAGTTATTTCGCAACTAATGAAAAACTGTTTTTT.

About this clone itself: Other DNA sequences in this specimen translate into the identical CDR3. This chain joins TRBV5-1 and TRBJ2-5; 7 bases agree with TRBD2. V shed 0 bases, J shed 4 bases, and the junction held 0 bases outside the gene matches. Germline CDR1 SGHRS, CDR2 YFSETQ. There are 13 residues in the CDR3. The CDR3, as DNA: TGCGCCAGCAGCTTGGCGGGAGGAGAGACCCAGTACTTC. This encodes CASSLAGGETQYF. Variable domain in full (rest from reference TRBV5-1 and TRBJ2-5): KAGVTQTPRYLIKTRGQQVTLSCSPISGHRSVSWYQQTPGQGLQFLFEYFSETQRNKGNFPGRFSGRQFSNSRSEMNVSTLELGDSALYLCASSLAGGETQYFGPGTRLLVL.

The chain joins TRBV11-2 to TRBJ1-6; TRBD1 agrees at 8 bases. This CDR3 contains 15 residues. CDR1 SGHAT and CDR2 FQNNGV come from the germline V gene. V shed 2 bases and J 6 bases; nucleotides not matched to a gene: 3. The CDR3 protein is CASSLQGAVNSPLHF. The CDR3 bases are TGTGCCAGCAGCTTACAGGGGGCAGTTAATTCACCCCTCCACTTT.

The chain combines TRBV4-1 with TRBJ1-1; weak D call: TRBD1 (5 bases). Trimming cost V 4 bases and J 1 base, with 13 bases left between them. CDR3 size: 15 residues. Germline CDR1 reads MGHRA; CDR2 reads YSYEKL. CDR3 sequence: CASSPAGLQNTEAFF. The DNA for the CDR3 is TGCGCCAGCAGCCCCGCGGGACTGCAGAACACTGAAGCTTTCTTT.

The chain combines TRBV9 with TRBJ2-3; D is uncertain. From germline, CDR1 is SGDLS and CDR2 YYNGEE. The V end lost 0 bases, the J end lost 6 bases, and 14 bases lay between the germline ends. The CDR3 consists of 15 residues. The CDR3 DNA sequence: TGTGCCAGCAGCGTAGATGGTCGGTCACCCGATACGCAGTATTTT. Protein: CASSVDGRSPDTQYF.

The chain uses TRBV9 and TRBJ1-2; D is undetermined. The CDR3 runs to 14 residues. Germline CDR1 SGDLS, CDR2 YYNGEE. Trimming stripped 4 bases from V and 4 bases from J, with 14 bases between. The chain's CDR3 is CASSFLTGSYGYTF. CDR3 DNA sequence: TGTGCCAGCAGCTTCCTAACCGGGAGCTATGGCTACACCTTC.

The chain is built from TRBV14 and TRBJ1-1; D possibly corresponds to TRBD1 (5 bases). Germline loops: CDR1 SGHDN, CDR2 FVKESK. Trimming removed 1 base at V and 5 bases at J, with 17 bases between. There are 16 residues in the CDR3. The DNA for the CDR3 is TGTGCCAGCAGCCAAGGGGTCGTATCGGGGGAAACTGAAGCTTTCTTT. Protein product: CASSQGVVSGETEAFF.

V usage is TRBV9 and J usage is TRBJ2-3, with D possibly matching TRBD1 (6 bases). This CDR3 spans 17 amino acids. Trimming cost V 3 bases and J 4 bases, with 21 bases left between them. Germline-derived CDR1 and CDR2 are SGDLS and YYNGEE. As DNA, the CDR3 is TGTGCCAGCAGCGCCGAGATGCCGGGACATACTTCAGATACGCAGTATTTT. It specifies CASSAEMPGHTSDTQYF.

This clone has just one count. The V gene is TRBV6-2 or TRBV6-3, the J gene TRBJ1-5; no clear D. The V gene's germline CDR1 is MNHEY and CDR2 SVGEGT. The CDR3 sequence is 14 residues long. V gave up 0 bases and J gave up 0 bases, with 3 bases separating them. CDR3 bases: TGTGCCAGCAGTTACTCGTATAGCAATCAGCCCCAGCATTTT. It codes for CASSYSYSNQPQHF.

This rearrangement joins TRBV29-1 to TRBJ1-1; 7 nucleotides agree with TRBD1. The V segment lost 6 bases and the J segment 4 bases; nucleotides outside the gene matches: 11. This CDR3 contains 14 residues. Germline assignment: CDR1 SQVTM and CDR2 ANQGSEA. Here the CDR3 reads CSVVLRGRSTEAFF. The CDR3 DNA sequence: TGCAGCGTCGTCTTAAGGGGGCGGAGCACTGAAGCTTTCTTT.

The V call is TRBV12-3 or TRBV12-4, the J call TRBJ1-1, with a weak D call TRBD1 (5 bases). The V end was cut by 8 bases, the J end by 4 bases, with 11 bases between. There are 12 residues in the CDR3. The CDR3 bases are TGTGCCAGCGCGCCGACAGTCACTGAAGCTTTCTTT. This encodes CASAPTVTEAFF.

This chain connects TRBV5-6 to TRBJ2-3; possibly TRBD2 for D (5 bases). Germline CDR1 is SGHDT and CDR2 is YYEEEE. Deletions cut 0 bases from V and 9 bases from J, with 17 bases between. The length of the CDR3 is 15 residues. Here the CDR3 reads CASSLDPGSTGTQYF. The CDR3 DNA reads as TGTGCCAGCAGCTTGGATCCGGGATCCACGGGGACGCAGTATTTT.

The chain is built from TRBV6-5 and TRBJ2-7; 12 bases align to TRBD1. The ends lost 6 bases at V and 4 bases at J; junction bases unmatched: 7. There are 15 residues in the CDR3. The V gene's germline CDR1 is MNHEY and CDR2 SVGAGI. The CDR3 here is CASRKGTGGSYEQYF. In DNA form, the CDR3 reads TGTGCCAGCAGGAAAGGGACAGGGGGCAGTTACGAGCAGTACTTC.

The chain has TRBV20-1 and TRBJ2-3, with TRBD2 as a possible D gene (7 bases). Germline CDR1 and CDR2: DFQATT and SNEGSKA (reference sequence). Trimming shortened V by 3 bases and J by 1 base, and 17 bases separated the two germline ends. This CDR3 region has 16 residues. CDR3 amino acids: CSASGGAGARTDTQYF. CDR3 in DNA: TGCAGTGCTAGTGGAGGGGCGGGGGCCCGCACAGATACGCAGTATTTT.

A few counts support this clone. This sequence joins TRBV30 and TRBJ1-4, with D possibly being TRBD1 (5 bases). This CDR3 has 11 amino acids. Per germline, CDR1 GTSNPN and CDR2 SVGIG (reference sequence). Trimming removed 5 bases at V and 16 bases at J, with 17 bases between. As DNA, the CDR3 is TGTGCCTGGGCAGACAGTTCCTCGCCGTTTTTT. Translating it yields CAWADSSSPFF. Full variable domain (remainder filled in from reference TRBV30 and TRBJ1-4): SQTIHQWPATLVQPVGSPLSLECTVEGTSNPNLYWYRQAAGRGLQLLFYSVGIGQISSEVPQNLSASRPQDRQFILSSKKLLLSDSGFYLCAWADSSSPFFGSGTQLSVL.

As for this clone: One junction end disagrees with the germline gene, perhaps due to a read error. This chain links TRBV7-9 with TRBJ2-7, with 10 bases that match TRBD2. The germline gives CDR1 SEHNR, CDR2 FQNEAQ (reference sequence). The CDR3 is 13 amino acids. The CDR3 DNA follows: TGTGCCAGCACCTTAGCGGGGGGCTACGAGCAGTACTTC. Protein product: CASTLAGGYEQYF.